This T cell receptor beta chain was documented in a study of follicular helper T cells after annual influenza vaccination. Documented time point: 2015-2016 season, pre-vaccination. This CDR3 has 17 amino acids. Germline assignment: CDR1 MNHNS and CDR2 SASEGT. J was trimmed by 4 bases and V by 4 bases; bases with no gene match: 14. Profiled with immunoSEQ multiplex PCR; TCRdb holds only in-frame clones, not every one. There are more than 9,500 clones in the sample; 60% to 80% occur only once, and 3% to 4.5% lies in the top ten. The chain has TRBV6-1 and TRBJ2-7, with TRBD1 identical over 9 bases. The sequenced sample was CXCR5+ CD38- circulating T follicular helper cells from blood, obtained on the day of influenza vaccination. This sample's subset: circulating Tfh, non-naive CD4+CXCR5+PD-1+ (ICOS+CD38+ or ICOS-CD38-). This TCR was recovered from an adult who received the influenza vaccine. The CDR3 sequence is CASSGPGTGLAGYEQYF. The CDR3 DNA reads as TGTGCCAGCAGTGGTCCCGGGACAGGGTTGGCTGGGTACGAGCAGTACTTC.